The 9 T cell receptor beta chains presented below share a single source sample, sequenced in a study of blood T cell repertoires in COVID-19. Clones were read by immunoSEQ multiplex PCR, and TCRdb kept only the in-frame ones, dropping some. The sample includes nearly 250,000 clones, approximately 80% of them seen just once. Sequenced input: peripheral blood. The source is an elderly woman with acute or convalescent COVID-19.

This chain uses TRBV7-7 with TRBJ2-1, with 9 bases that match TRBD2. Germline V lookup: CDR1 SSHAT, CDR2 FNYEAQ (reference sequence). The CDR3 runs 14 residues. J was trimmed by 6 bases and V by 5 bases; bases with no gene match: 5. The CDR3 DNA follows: TGTGCCAGCAGCCTTAGCGGGGGAGTCAATGAGCAGTTCTTC. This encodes CASSLSGGVNEQFF.

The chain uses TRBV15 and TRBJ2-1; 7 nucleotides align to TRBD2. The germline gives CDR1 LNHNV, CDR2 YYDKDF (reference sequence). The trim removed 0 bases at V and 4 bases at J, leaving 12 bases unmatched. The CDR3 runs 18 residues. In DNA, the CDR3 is TGTGCCACCAGCAGAGATTTAGCGGCGGGAGTAGTGTACAATGAGCAGTTCTTC. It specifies CATSRDLAAGVVYNEQFF.

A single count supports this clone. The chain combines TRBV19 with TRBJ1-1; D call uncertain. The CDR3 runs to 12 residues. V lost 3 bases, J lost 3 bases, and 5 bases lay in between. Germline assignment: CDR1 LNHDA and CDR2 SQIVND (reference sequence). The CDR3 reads CASSMGHTEAFF. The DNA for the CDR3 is TGTGCCAGTAGTATGGGCCACACTGAAGCTTTCTTT.

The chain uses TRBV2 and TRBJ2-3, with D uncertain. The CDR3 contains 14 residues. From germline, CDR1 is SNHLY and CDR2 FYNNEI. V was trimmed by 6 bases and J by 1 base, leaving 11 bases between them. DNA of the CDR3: TGTGCCAGCAGGGCTAGTTTTGGCACAGATACGCAGTATTTT. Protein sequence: CASRASFGTDTQYF.

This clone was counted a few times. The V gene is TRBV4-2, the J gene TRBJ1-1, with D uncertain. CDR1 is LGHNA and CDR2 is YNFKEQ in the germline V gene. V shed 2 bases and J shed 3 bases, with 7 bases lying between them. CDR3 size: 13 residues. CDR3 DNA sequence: TGTGCCAGCAGCCAATCTTCGGACACTGAAGCTTTCTTT. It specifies CASSQSSDTEAFF.

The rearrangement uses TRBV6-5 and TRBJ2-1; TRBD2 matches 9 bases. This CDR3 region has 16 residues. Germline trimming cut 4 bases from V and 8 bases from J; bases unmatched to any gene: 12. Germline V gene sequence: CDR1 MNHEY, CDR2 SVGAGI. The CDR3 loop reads CASSSRRVAGAYEQFF. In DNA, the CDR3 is TGTGCCAGCAGTTCCCGGAGAGTAGCGGGAGCCTATGAGCAGTTCTTC.

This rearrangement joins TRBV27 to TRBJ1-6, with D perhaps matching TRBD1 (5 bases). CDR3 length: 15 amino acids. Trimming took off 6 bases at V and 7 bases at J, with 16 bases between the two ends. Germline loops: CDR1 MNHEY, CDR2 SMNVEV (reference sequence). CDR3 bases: TGTGCCAGCAGAACGTACGGGGGATGGAATTCACCCCTCCACTTT. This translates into CASRTYGGWNSPLHF.

The CDR3 protein is CASGWELAYEQYF. CDR3 coding DNA: TGTGCTAGTGGCTGGGAGTTGGCATACGAGCAGTACTTC. The chain carries TRBV12-5 and TRBJ2-5; D is possibly TRBD2 (5 bases). Gene TRBJ2-7 matches the end of the DNA better, so the J call may be wrong. CDR3 size: 13 residues. Germline V gives CDR1 LGHNT, CDR2 FRNRAP.

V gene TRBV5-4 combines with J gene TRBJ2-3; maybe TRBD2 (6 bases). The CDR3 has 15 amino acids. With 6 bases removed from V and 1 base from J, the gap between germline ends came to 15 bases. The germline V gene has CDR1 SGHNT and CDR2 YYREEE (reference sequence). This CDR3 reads CASKLAGFGTDTQYF. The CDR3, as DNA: TGTGCCAGCAAATTGGCGGGGTTCGGCACAGATACGCAGTATTTT.